This TCR beta chain was found in a study of identical twins. TCRdb re-analysed the 5' RACE reads in MiXCR, keeping a single row per CDR3 protein. The table includes some 260,000 distinct CDR3 sequences, about 14% detected once. This clonotype was seen a handful of times. Its antigen is currently unknown. The germline gives CDR1 SGHRS, CDR2 YFSETQ. The ends were cut back, 4 bases at V and 5 bases at J, with 11 bases in the middle. The CDR3 spans 13 residues. Study findings and constraints: Not following the same donors, the study drew its conclusions from cross-sectional statistical analysis. Modelling approaches yielded underestimates of out-of-frame TCR alpha sharing between monozygotic twins.

The origin of this receptor is a woman aged 18 to 35 in good health. The chain employs TRBV5-1 and TRBJ2-3, with no clear D. The source material was memory (CD45RO+) T cells sorted from blood. CDR3 residues: CASSNPALDTQYF. CDR3 bases: TGCGCCAGCAGCAATCCGGCCCTAGATACGCAGTATTTT. Using reference TRBV5-1 and TRBJ2-3 for the parts outside the CDR3, the full variable domain is KAGVTQTPRYLIKTRGQQVTLSCSPISGHRSVSWYQQTPGQGLQFLFEYFSETQRNKGNFPGRFSGRQFSNSRSEMNVSTLELGDSALYLCASSNPALDTQYFGPGTRLTVL.